This T cell receptor beta chain was obtained from a study of identical twins. Regarding the study as a whole: Monozygotic twin pairs showed more out-of-frame TCR alpha sharing than models estimated.

Using its own MiXCR run on the 5' RACE reads, TCRdb lists one record per CDR3 protein. The repertoire consists of 600,000 to 700,000 distinct CDR3 sequences, with around 21% occurring once and the leading ten covering roughly 4.3%. This clonotype was seen only a few times. Its antigen is as yet unknown. Germline CDR1 is DFQATT and CDR2 is SNEGSKA (reference sequence). The V end lost 3 bases, the J end lost 5 bases, and 7 bases lay between the germline ends. This CDR3 has 11 residues. This same sample was also taken into another study, of T cells expressing NK-cell markers.

This TCR was recovered from a woman in her late teens or twenties in good health. The chain has TRBV20-1 and TRBJ1-2; D is ambiguous. The sequencing sample was made of PBMCs. The CDR3: CSASDLYGYTF. The CDR3 DNA follows: TGCAGTGCTAGCGACTTATATGGCTACACCTTC.